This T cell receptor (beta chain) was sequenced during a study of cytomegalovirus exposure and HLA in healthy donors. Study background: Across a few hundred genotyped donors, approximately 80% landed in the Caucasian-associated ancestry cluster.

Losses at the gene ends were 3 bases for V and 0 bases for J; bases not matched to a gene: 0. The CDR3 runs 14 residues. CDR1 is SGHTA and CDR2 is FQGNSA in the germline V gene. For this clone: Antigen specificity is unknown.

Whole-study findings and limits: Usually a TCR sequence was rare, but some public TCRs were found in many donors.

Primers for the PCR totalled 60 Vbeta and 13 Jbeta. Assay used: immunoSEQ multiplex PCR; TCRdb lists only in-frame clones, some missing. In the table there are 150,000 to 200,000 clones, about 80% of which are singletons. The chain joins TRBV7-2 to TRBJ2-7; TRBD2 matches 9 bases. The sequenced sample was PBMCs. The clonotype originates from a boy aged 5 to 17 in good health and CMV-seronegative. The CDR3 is CASSFSGSSYEQYF. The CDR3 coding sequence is TGTGCCAGCAGCTTTAGCGGGAGCTCCTACGAGCAGTACTTC.